This TCR beta chain was obtained from a study of blood T cell repertoires in COVID-19 (dated by TCRdb to about 2020). In the study overall: The collaborator samples originated in the United States, Italy and Spain and spanned the acute and convalescent phases of COVID-19. The prospective study material was composed of cDNA or gDNA derived from T cells, B-cell-depleted T cells, or PBMCs. Deeply sampled blood TCRbeta repertoires from subjects exposed to, actively infected with, or recovered from COVID-19 were included in the dataset. The repertoires were released in a freely available public database meant as a resource for research on the immune response to SARS-CoV-2. The samples were drawn from the first 160 participants of the ongoing ImmuneRACE study and from more than 1,000 subjects provided by 6 global collaborators. The sample metadata nearly always contained a de-identified subject ID, COVID-19 status, age in years and sex. Where available, HLA class I and class II types were taken from metadata supplied by the sample provider and were not determined by assay-based typing.

The study at large found these results: The amount of clinical and demographic metadata varied by source and participant and was provided uncurated.

In Seattle, one collaborating source enrolled patients while the infection was active and tracked those patients longitudinally over the course of disease. Collaborating institutions collected whole blood in K2EDTA tubes following their own protocols. For TCRbeta analysis, collaborators shipped samples as frozen whole blood, isolated PBMCs, or DNA extracted from either of those sample types. V is pared back by 4 bases and J by 5 bases, with 15 bases lying between the germline termini. Based on the germline V gene (reference sequence), the CDR1 and CDR2 sequences are LGHDT and YNNKEL. Its CDR3 holds 15 amino acids, cysteine through phenylalanine. The CDR3 DNA has 45 bases and is translated from base 1. TCRbeta CDR3 regions were amplified from genomic DNA by means of the immunoSEQ Assay, a bias-controlled multiplex PCR. As for the original processing: The number of nucleated cells in each sample was estimated by amplification of reference gene primers within the assay. Sequence reads were collapsed and filtered to measure the absolute abundance of every unique TCRbeta CDR3 rearrangement. For each sample, productive Simpson clonality was calculated as the square root of Simpson's diversity index over productive rearrangements. TCRdb took over this immuneACCESS table, retaining in-frame rearrangements with V and J assigned. Such tables are incomplete; in checked studies, under half of the missing clones stem from an unresolved V gene, and the remainder is unexplained. V, J and clone size reflect that table, while D and trimming were determined from the DNA. Within this sample are fewer than 450,000 clones, with approximately 88% of them counted one time only. Around an eighth of the sample is taken by the ten largest.

Details on this clone: Its antigen has not been determined. No quality values exist for individual bases; no much larger clone is one base distant.

Sequencing used peripheral blood. The clonotype was recovered from a woman aged 45-59 years with COVID-19, enrolled during active disease. The chain joins TRBV3-1 (or the pseudogene TRBV3-2) to TRBJ2-1, with the D gene not clear enough to name. The CDR3: CASSPQAAQNNEQFF. The bases are TGTGCCAGCAGCCCCCAAGCCGCTCAAAACAATGAGCAGTTCTTC.